Described below is a single T cell receptor (beta chain) sequence and its context. What antigen it recognizes has not been identified. Base-call qualities are not available, and no considerably larger clone is one nucleotide away. The source of the sample is a study of vaccination effects on CD4 cells after COVID-19 (dated by TCRdb to between 2020 and 2023). Looking at the study overall: The ViraFEST assay stimulated PBMC with viral peptide pools and then used TCR sequencing to identify antigen-specific CD4+ T cell clonotypes by expansion. The Oncomine TCR Beta short-read assay on an Illumina iSeq 100 was used to sequence cultures from other donors in the study. A total of 10 COVID-19 convalescent patients and several SARS-CoV-2-naive healthy vaccine recipients were included in the full study. In a couple of convalescent patients, pre-vaccine samples were collected 16 days and one week ahead of the first dose, 142 and 148 days after COVID-19 diagnosis. The study compared SARS-CoV-2 spike-specific CD4+ TCR repertoires before and after mRNA vaccination in COVID-19 convalescent patients and infection-naive vaccine recipients. Two doses of either the BNT162b2 or the mRNA-1273 mRNA SARS-CoV-2 vaccine were administered to participants. Each well held some 1.9 million PBMC cultured in IMDM containing about 5.4% human AB serum, about 10 IU/ml IL-2 and gentamicin, along with around 9.1 ug/ml peptides. Broad study findings and their caveats: In convalescent patients, the post-vaccine spike-reactive repertoire was composed mainly of new vaccine-induced clones that were largely distinct from infection-induced clones. Marked clonal contraction was observed in both infection-induced and vaccine-induced clones at late post-vaccination timepoints, consistent with waning T cell responses. Limitations of the study were the small number of convalescent patients and the absence of early post-infection timepoints.

After more than 9 days of culture, CD4+ T cells were isolated with the EasySep CD4+ T cell isolation kit. PCR-confirmed SARS-CoV-2 infection had occurred in convalescent patients between March and December 2020, before the Alpha, Beta and Delta variants emerged in the United States. On days 3 and 7, half of the culture medium was replaced with fresh IL-2-containing medium. Unless noted otherwise, every peptide stimulation condition was cultured in triplicate wells. PBMC were separated from whole blood using Ficoll-Paque Plus gradient centrifugation and were then either cryopreserved at -140C or used fresh. Genomic DNA was extracted from cultured CD4+ T cells with the QIAamp micro DNA kit. V drops 3 bases and J drops 2 bases, leaving 20 bases in between. Based on the germline V gene, the CDR1 and CDR2 sequences are SGHRS and YFSETQ. Taken from cysteine to phenylalanine, the CDR3 has 17 residues. CDR3 DNA is the only sequence kept; it has 51 bases, read in frame from the first base.

The library relied on the immunoSEQ multiplex PCR assay. DNA from the CD4+ T cells that had been cultured and isolated underwent TCR beta CDR3 sequencing. Per the authors' processing: The analysis removed non-productive TCR sequences, trimmed reads to the CDR3 region, and retained only CDR3s that were 7 or more amino acids long. The MANAFEST web app was used to identify antigen-specific clonotypes by comparing expansion in peptide wells with expansion in reference cultures. To count as positive, a clone had to show expansion at FDR<0.05 compared with the reference and with all other wells, an odds ratio above 5, and a frequency above 0.1% in two replicate wells. Clonotypes significantly expanded in SARS-CoV-2 spike wells and in at least one common cold coronavirus spike condition were defined as cross-reactive. CDR3 similarity was assessed by Levenshtein distance using the stringdist R package, and unrooted trees were constructed with ape in R 3.6.1. The source is immuneACCESS, and TCRdb retained only in-frame sequences with V and J called. Part of the clones is not carried over; for the studies checked, unresolved V genes explain less than half of this, and the remainder is unexplained. V and J calls and clone size are given by that table; D and trimming were obtained from the DNA. Recorded for this sample are tens of thousands of clones; 72% of them occurred a single time. Of the sample, less than 25% falls within the top ten clones.

The sequence is built from TRBV5-1 and TRBJ2-5, with the D gene call left open. The receptor comes from a human donor who had a prior SARS-CoV-2 infection. The sequenced sample was CD4+ T cells from PBMCs cultured without peptide, obtained before COVID-19 vaccination. The nucleotide sequence is TGCGCCAGCAGCTCCATCGGCGGAAAACTCTTACAAGAGACCCAGTACTTC. Its coded protein is CASSSIGGKLLQETQYF.